This entry concerns a single T cell receptor beta chain. Its specific antigen is unknown. Germline and junction disagree at one end, which may indicate a read error. Total RNA and DNA were co-extracted from about 19-30 mg of bulk tissue with the AllPrep DNA/RNA mini kit, without cell sorting. Between late 2015 and March 2016, about 5 patients in China with histopathologically diagnosed primary liver carcinoma had their tumors surgically resected. Chronic HBV infection was present in the patients, and the patients were treatment-naive at sampling. Five spatially separated regions were sampled per tumor: superior, inferior, left-lateral and right-lateral poles, plus the tumor centre. According to histology, viable tumor cells made up more than 75% of every tumor sample. Each fresh piece of tumor and adjacent tissue was cut in two, with one half stored in RNAlater at -80 degrees C and the other half sent for histology.

Starting from roughly 500 ng total RNA, TCRbeta-specific cDNA was produced by reverse transcription with a constant-region primer and ProtoScript II reverse transcriptase. Construction of the TCRbeta libraries relied on three nested rounds of multiplex PCR, following a slightly modified ARM-PCR procedure. Sample barcodes and Illumina adapters were added in a final 25-cycle PCR with Deep VentR polymerase. Before sequencing, amplicons of 200-500 bp were purified from gel using a QIAquick gel extraction kit. TCRbeta amplicons were sequenced on an Illumina HiSeq 2500 with 250-bp paired-end reads. Concerning the study's data processing: Reads were quality-trimmed with Trimmomatic v0.33, and paired reads were merged with FLASH v1.2.11 to recover full CDR3 sequences. MiGEC v1.2.1b assigned V, D and J germline segments to the rearranged TCRbeta sequences. Clonotype statistics, along with Shannon-Wiener diversity indices, were calculated using VDJtools v1.0.0. To cut down on sampling bias, every analysis after diversity analysis relied on just the 250 most abundant clonotypes from each sample. TCRdb itself trimmed the public reads at Q25 with fastp, ran MiXCR and retained productive beta chains. Rows matching on CDR3 protein sequence are summarized as one entry with the most common DNA and genes. The V and J calls and clone size are TCRdb's, not the authors'. For this sample the table gives roughly 50,000 distinct CDR3 sequences, of which about 70% were detected only once. The ten most abundant clones make up roughly 26% of the sample.

This sample is part of a study of tumor-infiltrating lymphocytes in primary liver carcinoma (dated by TCRdb to about 2017). Concerning the study at large: The five patients, three men and two women aged 30 to 69 years, had hepatocellular carcinoma (four) or combined HCC and intrahepatic cholangiocarcinoma (one). Agilent mRNA microarray profiling was performed on the approximately 25 tumor region samples to relate TCRbeta repertoire diversity to the local molecular phenotype. Samples yielded roughly 3.65 to 7.13 million productive TCRbeta reads; read depth did not differ significantly between tissue types. Tumors of the five patients were stage T1-T3 N0M0 with maximum diameters of roughly 4 to 11 cm. TCRbeta repertoire sequencing covered approximately 35 specimens from 5 patients: 25 tumor regions, 5 adjacent noncancerous liver tissues and 5 peripheral blood samples. TCRbeta repertoire sequencing, expression microarrays and whole-exome sequencing were combined in the study across five regions of each liver tumor, with adjacent normal tissue and blood also included. Reproducibility between technical replicate repertoires was high, with correlation coefficients above 0.95 and mean shared-clone rates approximately 0.91. Overall study outcomes, separate from this receptor: Only the TCR beta chain was sequenced, so true repertoire diversity is likely underestimated because unpaired alpha chains were not captured. Only about 8-24% of top clones were present in all five regions of a tumor, suggesting spatial heterogeneity of tumor-infiltrating T cells. Compared with blood, tumors had a significantly larger share of the repertoire taken up by the top 250 clones (p = 0.039). Repertoire overlap was found to be higher between tumor regions (mean approximately 35%) than between tumor-adjacent (approximately 17%) or tumor-blood (around 15%) pairs, consistent with antigen-driven expansion. Because the samples were bulk and unsorted, CD4+ and CD8+ T cell repertoires could not be compared. With just a few patients in the study, the authors point out that the findings should be validated in a larger study.

The receptor's source is a man in his forties with primary liver carcinoma and hepatitis B virus infection. Material: liver tumor tissue from sampling region 2. The cell subset or site tag for this specimen amounts to: tumor region T2, inferior pole.

The bases are TGTGCCAGCAGCCGGATACCAGGACTAGAACCCAATGAGCAGTCCTTC. It encodes CASSRIPGLEPNEQSF. Here the chain combines TRBV4-2 and TRBJ2-1, and TRBD2 matches 7 of the central bases. The germline V gene yields LGHNA for CDR1 and YNFKEQ for CDR2. The CDR3 measures 16 amino acids from cysteine to phenylalanine. The sequence is cut down to CDR3 DNA, 48 bases in frame from base 1.